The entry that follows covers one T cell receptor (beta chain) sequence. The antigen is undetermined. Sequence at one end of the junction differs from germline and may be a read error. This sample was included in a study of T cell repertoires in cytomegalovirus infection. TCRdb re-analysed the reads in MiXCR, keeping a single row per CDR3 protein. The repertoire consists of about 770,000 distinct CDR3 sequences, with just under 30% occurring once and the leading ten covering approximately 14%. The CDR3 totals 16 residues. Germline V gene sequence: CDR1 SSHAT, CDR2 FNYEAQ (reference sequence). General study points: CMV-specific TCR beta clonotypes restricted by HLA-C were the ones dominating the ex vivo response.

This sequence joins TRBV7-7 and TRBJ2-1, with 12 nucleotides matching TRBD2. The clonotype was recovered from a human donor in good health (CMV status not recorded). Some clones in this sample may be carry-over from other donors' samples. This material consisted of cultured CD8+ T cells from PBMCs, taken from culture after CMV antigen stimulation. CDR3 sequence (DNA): TGTGCTAGCAGCTTAGAAGCTAGCGGGGGGGTCTATGAGCAGTTCTTC. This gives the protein CASSLEASGGVYEQFF.